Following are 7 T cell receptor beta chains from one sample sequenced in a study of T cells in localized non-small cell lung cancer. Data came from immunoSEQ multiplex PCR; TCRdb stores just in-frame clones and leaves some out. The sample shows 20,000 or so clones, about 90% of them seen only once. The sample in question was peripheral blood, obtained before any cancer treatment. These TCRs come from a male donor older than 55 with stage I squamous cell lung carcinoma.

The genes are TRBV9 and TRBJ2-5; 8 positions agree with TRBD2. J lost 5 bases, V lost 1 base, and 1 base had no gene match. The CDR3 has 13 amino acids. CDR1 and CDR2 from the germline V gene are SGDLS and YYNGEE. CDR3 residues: CASSVRGGETQYF. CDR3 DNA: TGTGCCAGCAGCGTACGGGGGGGTGAGACCCAGTACTTC. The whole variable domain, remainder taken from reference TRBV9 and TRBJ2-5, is DSGVTQTPKHLITATGQRVTLRCSPRSGDLSVYWYQQSLDQGLQFLIQYYNGEERAKGNILERFSAQQFPDLHSELNLSSLELGDSALYFCASSVRGGETQYFGPGTRLLVL.

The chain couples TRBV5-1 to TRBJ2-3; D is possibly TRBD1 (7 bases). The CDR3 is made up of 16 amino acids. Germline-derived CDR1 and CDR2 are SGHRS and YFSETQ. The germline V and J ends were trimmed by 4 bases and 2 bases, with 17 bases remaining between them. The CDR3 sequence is CASSAGGLADTDTQYF. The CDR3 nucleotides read TGCGCCAGCAGCGCAGGGGGACTCGCGGACACAGATACGCAGTATTTT.

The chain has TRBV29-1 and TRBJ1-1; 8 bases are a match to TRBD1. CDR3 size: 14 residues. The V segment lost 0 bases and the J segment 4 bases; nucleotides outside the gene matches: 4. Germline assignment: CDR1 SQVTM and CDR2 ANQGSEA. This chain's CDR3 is CSVEDRQGSTEAFF. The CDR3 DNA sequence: TGCAGCGTTGAAGATCGACAGGGGAGCACTGAAGCTTTCTTT.

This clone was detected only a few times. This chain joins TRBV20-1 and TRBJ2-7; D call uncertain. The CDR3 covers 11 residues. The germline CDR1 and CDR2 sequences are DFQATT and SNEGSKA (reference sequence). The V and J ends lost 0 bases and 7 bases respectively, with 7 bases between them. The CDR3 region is CSARDIREQYF. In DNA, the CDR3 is TGCAGTGCTAGAGATATTAGGGAGCAGTACTTC.

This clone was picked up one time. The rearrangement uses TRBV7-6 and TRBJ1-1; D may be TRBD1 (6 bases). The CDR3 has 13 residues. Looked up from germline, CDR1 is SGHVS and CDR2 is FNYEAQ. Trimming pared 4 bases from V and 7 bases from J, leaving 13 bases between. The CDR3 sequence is CASSYNRDGEAFF. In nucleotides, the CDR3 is TGTGCCAGCAGCTATAACAGGGATGGTGAAGCTTTCTTT.

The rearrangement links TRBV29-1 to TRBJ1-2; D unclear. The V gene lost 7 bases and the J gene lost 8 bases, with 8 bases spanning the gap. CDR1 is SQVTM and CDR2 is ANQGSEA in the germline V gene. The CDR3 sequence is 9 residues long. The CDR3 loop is CSEDGGYTF. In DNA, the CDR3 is TGCAGCGAGGACGGAGGCTACACCTTC.

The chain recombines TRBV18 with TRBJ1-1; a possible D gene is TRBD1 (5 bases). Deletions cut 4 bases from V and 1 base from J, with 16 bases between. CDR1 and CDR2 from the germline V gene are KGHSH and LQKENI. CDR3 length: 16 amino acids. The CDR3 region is CASSLSTGTENTEAFF. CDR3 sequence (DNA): TGTGCCAGCTCACTTTCTACCGGGACGGAGAACACTGAAGCTTTCTTT.